This TCR beta chain was observed in a study of T cell responses to AZD1222 COVID-19 vaccine. Study in general: Recipients boosted at about 4 weeks or about 12 weeks are pooled.

The V gene's germline CDR1 is LNHDA and CDR2 SQIVND (reference sequence). CDR3 length: 13 amino acids. V gave up 4 bases and J gave up 3 bases, with 7 bases separating them. As regards this clone: The antigen remains undetermined.

Study-level points and caveats: The study identified only six AZD1222 recipients as seropositive at baseline. It was only after the peak T cell response that any repertoires were sampled. In a largely white British group with more females than males, clonal diversity was possibly underestimated.

Using immunoSEQ multiplex PCR, the repertoire was profiled, and TCRdb retains in-frame clones only, with some absent. The sample includes approximately 120,000 clones, 88% of them seen just once. This sequence joins TRBV19 and TRBJ1-5; D unclear. Source: peripheral blood, taken on day 0 of AZD1222 vaccination. This sequence was found in an adult in good health. The CDR3 DNA reads TGTGCCAGTAGTAGGTATGCCAATCAGCCCCAGCATTTT. It codes for CASSRYANQPQHF.